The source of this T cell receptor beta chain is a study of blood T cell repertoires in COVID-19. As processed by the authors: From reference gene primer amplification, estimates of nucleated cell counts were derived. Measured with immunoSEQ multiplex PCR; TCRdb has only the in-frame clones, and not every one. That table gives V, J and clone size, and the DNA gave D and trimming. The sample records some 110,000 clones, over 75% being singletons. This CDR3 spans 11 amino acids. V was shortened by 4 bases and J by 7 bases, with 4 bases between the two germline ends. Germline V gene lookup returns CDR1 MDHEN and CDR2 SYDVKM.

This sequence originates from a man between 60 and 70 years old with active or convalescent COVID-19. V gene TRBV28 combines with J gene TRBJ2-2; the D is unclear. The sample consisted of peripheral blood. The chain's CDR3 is CASSSNGELFF. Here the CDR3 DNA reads TGTGCCAGCAGTTCAAACGGGGAGCTGTTTTTT.